The present T cell receptor (beta chain) was sequenced within a study of T cell repertoires in cytomegalovirus infection. Study-level background: It was the public TCR beta signatures that indicated both CMV infection and matching HLA type.

TCRdb independently ran MiXCR on the reads; one entry per CDR3 protein. Here the sample spans approximately 150,000 distinct CDR3 sequences, approximately 5.9% being singletons. On this clonotype itself: Its antigen is currently unknown.

Study-wide results and caveats: Across the ex vivo response, the dominant clonotypes were HLA-C-restricted CMV-specific TCR beta clonotypes. Pooled public TCR beta family frequency picked out CMV carriers with the relevant HLA.

Germline V CDR1 and CDR2: SGHDN, FVKESK. The CDR3 sequence is 17 residues long. Trimming took off 0 bases at V and 0 bases at J, with 11 bases between the two ends. The chain joins TRBV14 to TRBJ2-2; D may be TRBD2 (5 bases). The specimen was PBMCs. This sequence originates from a human donor in good health (CMV status not recorded). Some clones in this sample may be carry-over from other donors' samples. The CDR3 DNA follows: TGTGCCAGCAGCCAAGATCTTCGAGGGCCGAACACCGGGGAGCTGTTTTTT. Translation gives CASSQDLRGPNTGELFF.